This T cell receptor beta chain stems from a study of blood T cell repertoires in COVID-19. Across the whole study: Acute and convalescent COVID-19 specimens originated in the United States, Italy and Spain. The analysed material was cDNA or gDNA that came from T cells, B-cell-depleted T cells, or PBMCs.

Under the authors' procedure: Amplification of reference gene primers was used by the study to estimate nucleated cell counts. Clones were read by immunoSEQ multiplex PCR, and TCRdb kept only the in-frame ones, dropping some. V and J calls and clone size are given by that table; D and trimming were obtained from the DNA. The table has around 110,000 clones, more than 70% seen once. Trimming removed 4 bases at V and 5 bases at J, with 11 bases between. Germline CDR1 reads SEHNR; CDR2 reads FQNEAQ (reference sequence). There are 14 residues in the CDR3. This TCR was sampled from a man aged 35-49 years with active or convalescent COVID-19. This chain uses TRBV7-9 with TRBJ1-4; D gene ambiguous. The sequencing input was peripheral blood. The CDR3 loop is CASSSGLINEKLFF. The CDR3 DNA sequence: TGTGCCAGCAGCTCCGGACTTATCAATGAAAAACTGTTTTTT.